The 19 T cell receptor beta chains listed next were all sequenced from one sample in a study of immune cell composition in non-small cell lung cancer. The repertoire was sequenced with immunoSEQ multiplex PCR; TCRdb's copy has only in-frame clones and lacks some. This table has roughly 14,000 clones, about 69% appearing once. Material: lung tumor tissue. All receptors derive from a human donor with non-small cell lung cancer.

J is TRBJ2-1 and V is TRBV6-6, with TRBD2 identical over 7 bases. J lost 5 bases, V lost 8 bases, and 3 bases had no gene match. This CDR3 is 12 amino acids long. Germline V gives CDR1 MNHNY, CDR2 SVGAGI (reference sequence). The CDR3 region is CASSAGDNEQFF. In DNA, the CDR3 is TGTGCCAGCTCCGCGGGGGACAATGAGCAGTTCTTC.

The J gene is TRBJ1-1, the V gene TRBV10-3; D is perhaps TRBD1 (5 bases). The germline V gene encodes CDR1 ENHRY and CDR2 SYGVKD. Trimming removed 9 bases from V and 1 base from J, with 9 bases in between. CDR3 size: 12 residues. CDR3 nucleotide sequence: TGTGCCATTAGTCAGGGGAACACTGAAGCTTTCTTT. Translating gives CAISQGNTEAFF.

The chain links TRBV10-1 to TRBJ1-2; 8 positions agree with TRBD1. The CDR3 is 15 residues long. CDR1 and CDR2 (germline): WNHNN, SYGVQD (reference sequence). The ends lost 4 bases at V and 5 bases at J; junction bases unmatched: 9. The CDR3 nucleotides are TGCGCCAGCAGTGTTGCACAGGGGGTCCAGTATGGCTACACCTTC. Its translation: CASSVAQGVQYGYTF.

Here the CDR3 reads CASGRQVGTDTQYF. CDR3 DNA: TGTGCCAGTGGGAGGCAGGTCGGCACAGATACGCAGTATTTT. The chain combines TRBV19 with TRBJ2-3; a weak D match, TRBD2 (6 bases). The length of the CDR3 is 14 residues. The V end was cut by 8 bases, the J end by 1 base, with 13 bases between. CDR1 LNHDA and CDR2 SQIVND come from the germline V gene (reference sequence). The whole variable domain, filled in from reference TRBV19 and TRBJ2-3, reads DGGITQSPKYLFRKEGQNVTLSCEQNLNHDAMYWYRQDPGQGLRLIYYSQIVNDFQKGDIAEGYSVSREKKESFPLTVTSAQKNPTAFYLCASGRQVGTDTQYFGPGTRLTVL.

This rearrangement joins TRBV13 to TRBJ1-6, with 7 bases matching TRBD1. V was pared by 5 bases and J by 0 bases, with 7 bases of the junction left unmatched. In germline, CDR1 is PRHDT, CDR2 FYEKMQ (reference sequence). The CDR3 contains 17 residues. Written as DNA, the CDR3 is TGTGCCAGCAGCAAACAGGGGCAGAGCTCCTATAATTCACCCCTCCACTTT. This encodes CASSKQGQSSYNSPLHF. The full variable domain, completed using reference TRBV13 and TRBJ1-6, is AAGVIQSPRHLIKEKRETATLKCYPIPRHDTVYWYQQGPGQDPQFLISFYEKMQSDKGSIPDRFSAQQFSDYHSELNMSSLELGDSALYFCASSKQGQSSYNSPLHFGNGTRLTVT.

The CDR3 DNA sequence: TGCGCCAGCAGCCAAGATTCATCTCTCCTAGCGGGGAACACCGGGGAGCTGTTTTTT. Translating it yields CASSQDSSLLAGNTGELFF. The chain carries TRBV4-3 and TRBJ2-2; 8 nucleotides match TRBD2. The V and J ends lost 0 bases and 1 base, in that order; junction bases with no gene match: 10. The CDR3 runs to 19 residues. Germline V lookup: CDR1 LGHNA, CDR2 YSLEER.

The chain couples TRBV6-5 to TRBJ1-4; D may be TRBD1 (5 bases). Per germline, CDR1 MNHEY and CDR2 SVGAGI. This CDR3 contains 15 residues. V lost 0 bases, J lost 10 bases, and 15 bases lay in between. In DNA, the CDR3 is TGTGCCAGCAGTTACTCTTCCGTCCCGGGGGGAAAACTGTTTTTT. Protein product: CASSYSSVPGGKLFF.

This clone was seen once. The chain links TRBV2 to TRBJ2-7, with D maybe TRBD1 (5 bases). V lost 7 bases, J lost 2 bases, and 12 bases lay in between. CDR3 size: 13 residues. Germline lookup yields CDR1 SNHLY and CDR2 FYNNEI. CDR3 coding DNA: TGTGCCAGCAAGGGGCGGACCGCCTACGAGCAGTACTTC. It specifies CASKGRTAYEQYF.

The CDR3 loop reads CAWINPGGAAFF. CDR3 DNA sequence: TGTGCCTGGATCAATCCGGGGGGTGCAGCTTTCTTT. V gene TRBV30 combines with J gene TRBJ1-1, with D possibly being TRBD1 (5 bases). The CDR3 contains 12 residues. Germline V gives CDR1 GTSNPN, CDR2 SVGIG (reference sequence). V gave up 4 bases and J gave up 10 bases, with 16 bases separating them. Together with reference TRBV30 and TRBJ1-1, the CDR3 gives the full variable domain: SQTIHQWPATLVQPVGSPLSLECTVEGTSNPNLYWYRQAAGRGLQLLFYSVGIGQISSEVPQNLSASRPQDRQFILSSKKLLLSDSGFYLCAWINPGGAAFFGQGTRLTVV.

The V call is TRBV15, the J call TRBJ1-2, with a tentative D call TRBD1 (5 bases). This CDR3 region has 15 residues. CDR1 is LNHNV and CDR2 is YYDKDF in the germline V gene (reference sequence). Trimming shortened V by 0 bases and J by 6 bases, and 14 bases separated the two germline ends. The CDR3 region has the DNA TGTGCCACCAGCAGAGAAGAAGCAGGGCTCGATGGCTACACCTTC. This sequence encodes CATSREEAGLDGYTF.

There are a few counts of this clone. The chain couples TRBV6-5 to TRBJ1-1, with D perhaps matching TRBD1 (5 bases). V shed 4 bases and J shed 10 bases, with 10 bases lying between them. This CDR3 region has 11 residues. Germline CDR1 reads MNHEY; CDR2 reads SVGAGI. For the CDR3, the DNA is TGTGCCAGCAGTTCCAGGGAGGTAGCTTTCTTT. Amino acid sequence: CASSSREVAFF.

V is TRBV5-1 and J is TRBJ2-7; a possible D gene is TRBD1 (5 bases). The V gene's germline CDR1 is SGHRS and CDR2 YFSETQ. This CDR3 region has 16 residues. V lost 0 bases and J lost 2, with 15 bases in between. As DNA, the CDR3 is TGCGCCAGCAGCTTGGATGTAGGGGCCAATACCTACGAGCAGTACTTC. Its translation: CASSLDVGANTYEQYF.

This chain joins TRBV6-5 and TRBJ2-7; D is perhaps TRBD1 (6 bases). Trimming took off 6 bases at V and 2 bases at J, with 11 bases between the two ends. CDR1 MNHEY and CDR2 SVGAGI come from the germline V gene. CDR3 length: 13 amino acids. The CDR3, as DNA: TGTGCCAGCAGCCCCAGGGGCCCCTACGAGCAGTACTTC. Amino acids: CASSPRGPYEQYF.

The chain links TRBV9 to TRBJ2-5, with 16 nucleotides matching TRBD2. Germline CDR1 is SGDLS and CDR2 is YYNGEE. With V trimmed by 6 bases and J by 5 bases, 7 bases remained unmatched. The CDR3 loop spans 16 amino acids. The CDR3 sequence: CASTPGLAGGLETQYF. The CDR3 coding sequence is TGTGCCAGCACCCCGGGACTAGCGGGGGGGCTGGAGACCCAGTACTTC.

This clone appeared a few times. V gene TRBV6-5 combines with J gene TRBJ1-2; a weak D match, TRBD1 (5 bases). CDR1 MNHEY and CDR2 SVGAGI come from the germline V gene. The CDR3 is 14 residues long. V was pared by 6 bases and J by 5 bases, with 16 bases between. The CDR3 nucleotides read TGTGCCAGCAGAAGGGGCGGGGGGTCGTATGGCTACACCTTC. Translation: CASRRGGGSYGYTF.

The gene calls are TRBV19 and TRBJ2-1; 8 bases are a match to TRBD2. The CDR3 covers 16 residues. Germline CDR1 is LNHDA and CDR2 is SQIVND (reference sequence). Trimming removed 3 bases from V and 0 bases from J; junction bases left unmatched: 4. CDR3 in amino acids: CASSIPGGDSYNEQFF. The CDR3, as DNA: TGTGCCAGTAGTATCCCCGGGGGGGACTCCTACAATGAGCAGTTCTTC.

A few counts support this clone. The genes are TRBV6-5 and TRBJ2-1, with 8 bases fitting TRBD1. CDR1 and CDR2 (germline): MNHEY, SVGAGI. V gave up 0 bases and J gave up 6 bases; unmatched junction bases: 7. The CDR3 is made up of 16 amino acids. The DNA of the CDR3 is TGTGCCAGCAGTTACTCCGGGACAGGTCCCCCCAATGAGCAGTTCTTC. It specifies CASSYSGTGPPNEQFF.

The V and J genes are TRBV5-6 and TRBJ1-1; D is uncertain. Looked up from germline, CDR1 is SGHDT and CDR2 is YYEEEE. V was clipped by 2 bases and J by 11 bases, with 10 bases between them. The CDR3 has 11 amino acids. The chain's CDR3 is CASSFGELAFF. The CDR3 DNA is TGTGCCAGCAGCTTCGGGGAGTTGGCTTTCTTT.

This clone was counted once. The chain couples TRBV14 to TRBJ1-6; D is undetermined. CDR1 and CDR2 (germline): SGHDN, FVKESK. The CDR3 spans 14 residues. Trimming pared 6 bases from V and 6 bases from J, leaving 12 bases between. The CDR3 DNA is TGTGCCAGCAGTCGAACAGTCCTTAATTCACCCCTCCACTTT. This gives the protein CASSRTVLNSPLHF.